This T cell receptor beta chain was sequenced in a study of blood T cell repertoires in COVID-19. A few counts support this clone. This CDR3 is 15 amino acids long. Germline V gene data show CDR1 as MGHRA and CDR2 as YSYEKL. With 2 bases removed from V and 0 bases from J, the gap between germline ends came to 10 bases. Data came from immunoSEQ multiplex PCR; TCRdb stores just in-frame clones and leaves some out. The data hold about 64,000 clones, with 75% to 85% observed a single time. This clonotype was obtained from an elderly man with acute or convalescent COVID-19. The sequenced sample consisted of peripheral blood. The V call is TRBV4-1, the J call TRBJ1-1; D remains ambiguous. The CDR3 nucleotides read TGCGCCAGCAGCCAACTAGGTACGGTGAACACTGAAGCTTTCTTT. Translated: CASSQLGTVNTEAFF.